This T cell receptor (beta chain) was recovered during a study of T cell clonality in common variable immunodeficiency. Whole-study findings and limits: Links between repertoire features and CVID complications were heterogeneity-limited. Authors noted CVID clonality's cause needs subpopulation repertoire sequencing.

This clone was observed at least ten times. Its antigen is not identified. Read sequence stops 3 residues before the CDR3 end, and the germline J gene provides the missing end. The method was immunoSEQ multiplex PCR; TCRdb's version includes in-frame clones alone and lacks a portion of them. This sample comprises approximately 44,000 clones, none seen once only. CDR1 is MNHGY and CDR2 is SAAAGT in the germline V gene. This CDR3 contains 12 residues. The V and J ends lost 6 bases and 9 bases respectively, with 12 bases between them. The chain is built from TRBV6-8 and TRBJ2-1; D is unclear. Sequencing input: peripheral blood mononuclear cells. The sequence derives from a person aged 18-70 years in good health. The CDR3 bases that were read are TGTGCCAGCAGAGTGAGAGGCCGTGAG. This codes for CASRVRGRE. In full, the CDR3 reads CASRVRGREQFF.